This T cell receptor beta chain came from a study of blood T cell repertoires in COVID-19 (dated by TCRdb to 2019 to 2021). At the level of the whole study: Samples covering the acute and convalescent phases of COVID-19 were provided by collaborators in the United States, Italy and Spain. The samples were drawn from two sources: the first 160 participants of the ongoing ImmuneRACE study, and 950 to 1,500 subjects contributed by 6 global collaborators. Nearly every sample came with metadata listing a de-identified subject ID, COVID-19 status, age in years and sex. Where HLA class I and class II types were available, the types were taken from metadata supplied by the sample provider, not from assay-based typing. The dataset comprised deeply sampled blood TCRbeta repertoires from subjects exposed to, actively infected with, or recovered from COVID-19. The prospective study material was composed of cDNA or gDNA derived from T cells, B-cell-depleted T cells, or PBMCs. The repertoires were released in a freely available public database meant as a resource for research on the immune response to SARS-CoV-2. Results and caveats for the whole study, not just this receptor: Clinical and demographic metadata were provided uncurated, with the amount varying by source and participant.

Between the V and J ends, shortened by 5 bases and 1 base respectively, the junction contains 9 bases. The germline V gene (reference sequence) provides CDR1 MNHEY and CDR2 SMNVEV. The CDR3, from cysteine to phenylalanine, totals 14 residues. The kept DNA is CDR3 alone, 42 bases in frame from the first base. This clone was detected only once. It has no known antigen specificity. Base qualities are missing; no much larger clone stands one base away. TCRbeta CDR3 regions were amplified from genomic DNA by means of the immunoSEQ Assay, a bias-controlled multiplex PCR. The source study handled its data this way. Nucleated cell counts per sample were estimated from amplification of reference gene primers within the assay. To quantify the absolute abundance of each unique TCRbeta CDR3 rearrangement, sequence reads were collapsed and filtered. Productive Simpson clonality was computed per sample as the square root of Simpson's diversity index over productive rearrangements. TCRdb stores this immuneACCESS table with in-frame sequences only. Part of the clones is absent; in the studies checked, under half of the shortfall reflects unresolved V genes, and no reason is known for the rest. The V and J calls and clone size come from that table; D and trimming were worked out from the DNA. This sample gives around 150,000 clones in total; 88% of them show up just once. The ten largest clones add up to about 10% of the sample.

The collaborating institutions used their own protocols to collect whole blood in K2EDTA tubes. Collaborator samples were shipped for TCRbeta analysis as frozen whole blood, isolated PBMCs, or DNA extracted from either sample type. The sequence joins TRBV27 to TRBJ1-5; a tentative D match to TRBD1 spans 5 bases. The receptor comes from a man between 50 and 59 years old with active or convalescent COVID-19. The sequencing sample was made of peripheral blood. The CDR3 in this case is CASSRGSSNQPQHF. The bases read TGTGCCAGCAGTAGGGGTTCGAGCAATCAGCCCCAGCATTTT.